The 24 T cell receptor beta chains in this list originate from one sample, sequenced in a study of shared clonotypes between healthy human individuals. Here immunoSEQ multiplex PCR was the method, and the copy in TCRdb shows in-frame clones only, minus some. The sample yields millions of clones, over 85% seen once. The source material was naive CD4+ T cells sorted from blood. Stated subset: CD45RA+ positively selected. Every receptor here comes from a man in his late teens or twenties in good health.

About this clone: This specimen includes other DNA sequences encoding the same CDR3. The V call is TRBV19, the J call TRBJ2-3, with TRBD2 identical over 9 bases. Germline lookup yields CDR1 LNHDA and CDR2 SQIVND (reference sequence). This CDR3 comprises 15 residues. V gave up 4 bases and J gave up 1 base; unmatched junction bases: 3. DNA for the CDR3: TGTGCCAGTAGTACCTTAGCGGGAGGCACAGATACGCAGTATTTT. Translation gives CASSTLAGGTDTQYF.

The chain links TRBV9 to TRBJ2-7; TRBD2 matches 12 bases. The CDR3 runs to 16 residues. CDR1 SGDLS and CDR2 YYNGEE come from the germline V gene. V was clipped by 0 bases and J by 4 bases; unmatched bases: 5. The CDR3: CASSVGLAGGQYEQYF. CDR3 nucleotide sequence: TGTGCCAGCAGCGTAGGGCTAGCGGGGGGGCAGTACGAGCAGTACTTC.

This rearrangement joins TRBV9 to TRBJ2-3, with 12 bases matching TRBD2. Per the germline V gene, CDR1 is SGDLS and CDR2 is YYNGEE. The CDR3 totals 15 residues. With 6 bases clipped from V and 3 bases from J, the junction kept 5 bases outside the gene matches. CDR3 amino acids: CASNLAGGPTDTQYF. The CDR3 bases are TGTGCCAGCAACCTAGCGGGGGGGCCGACAGATACGCAGTATTTT.

V gene TRBV5-1 combines with J gene TRBJ2-7, with unresolved D. The CDR3 is 13 residues long. Germline V gene data show CDR1 as SGHRS and CDR2 as YFSETQ. V lost 0 bases and J 3 bases, leaving 7 bases between the germline ends. The CDR3 DNA reads as TGCGCCAGCAGCTTGGGGATCAACTACGAGCAGTACTTC. Translating it yields CASSLGINYEQYF. The whole variable domain, remainder taken from reference TRBV5-1 and TRBJ2-7, is KAGVTQTPRYLIKTRGQQVTLSCSPISGHRSVSWYQQTPGQGLQFLFEYFSETQRNKGNFPGRFSGRQFSNSRSEMNVSTLELGDSALYLCASSLGINYEQYFGPGTRLTVT.

The rearrangement joins TRBV2 to TRBJ2-3; no clear D gene. CDR1 is SNHLY, CDR2 FYNNEI, per germline. V was trimmed by 6 bases and J by 1 base, leaving 11 bases between them. The length of the CDR3 is 14 residues. As DNA, the CDR3 is TGTGCCAGCAGGCCGGTGACTGGCACAGATACGCAGTATTTT. This encodes CASRPVTGTDTQYF.

The chain carries TRBV21-1 and TRBJ2-7. TRBV21-1 is labeled a pseudogene. This CDR3 comprises 15 residues. CDR3 sequence reads: CASSNSRGTLYEQYF. In nucleotides, the CDR3 is TGTGCCAGCAGCAATTCTCGGGGCACGTTATACGAGCAGTACTTC.

The rearrangement joins TRBV7-2 to TRBJ2-1, with 12 positions matching TRBD2. Unmatched junction bases numbered 3, after V lost 1 base and J lost 8 bases. CDR3 length: 15 residues. CDR1 and CDR2 from the germline V gene are SGHTA and FQGNSA. The DNA of the CDR3 is TGTGCCAGCAGCTTAGAGGGACTAGCGGGCCATGAGCAGTTCTTC. It is translated as CASSLEGLAGHEQFF.

This chain links TRBV7-2 with TRBJ2-7; D unclear. Germline V gene sequence: CDR1 SGHTA, CDR2 FQGNSA. With 2 bases removed from V and 1 base from J, the gap between germline ends came to 9 bases. The CDR3 has 14 amino acids. The CDR3 DNA sequence: TGTGCCAGCAGCTTATACGCCGGTTCCTACGAGCAGTACTTC. As protein: CASSLYAGSYEQYF.

This sequence joins TRBV29-1 and TRBJ2-3; D gene unclear. V was trimmed by 3 bases and J by 0 bases, leaving 7 bases between them. The CDR3 is 13 residues long. Looked up from germline, CDR1 is SQVTM and CDR2 is ANQGSEA. CDR3 sequence: CSVDRSSTDTQYF. The CDR3 bases are TGCAGCGTTGATAGGTCTAGCACAGATACGCAGTATTTT.

This sequence joins TRBV6-5 and TRBJ1-4; D gene uncertain. V lost 2 bases to trimming and J lost 1 base, with 8 bases between them. The CDR3 has 15 residues. The germline CDR1 and CDR2 sequences are MNHEY and SVGAGI. CDR3 loop: CASSYGLVTNEKLFF. CDR3 nucleotides: TGTGCCAGCAGTTACGGGCTAGTAACTAATGAAAAACTGTTTTTT.

The V and J genes are TRBV29-1 and TRBJ2-6, with no clear D. CDR3 size: 15 residues. V lost 2 bases and J 0 bases, leaving 8 bases between the germline ends. Germline V gene lookup returns CDR1 SQVTM and CDR2 ANQGSEA. This chain's CDR3 is CSVEKGDSGANVLTF. CDR3 DNA sequence: TGCAGCGTTGAAAAGGGTGACTCTGGGGCCAACGTCCTGACTTTC.

This rearrangement joins TRBV5-1 to TRBJ2-7, with D tentatively TRBD1 or TRBD2 (6 bases each). The CDR3 spans 14 residues. Germline CDR1 is SGHRS and CDR2 is YFSETQ. V lost 4 bases to trimming and J lost 0 bases, with 11 bases between them. CDR3 sequence: CASSTGDNSYEQYF. CDR3 coding DNA: TGCGCCAGCAGCACGGGGGACAACTCCTACGAGCAGTACTTC.

This chain joins TRBV5-4 and TRBJ2-5, with no clear D. Germline V gene sequence: CDR1 SGHNT, CDR2 YYREEE (reference sequence). The CDR3 loop spans 13 amino acids. The germline V and J ends were trimmed by 1 base and 5 bases, with 9 bases remaining between them. CDR3 protein: CASSLRPRETQYF. CDR3 nucleotide sequence: TGTGCCAGCAGCTTGAGGCCGAGGGAGACCCAGTACTTC.

V is TRBV7-9 and J is TRBJ2-7, with 12 bases aligning to TRBD2. The ends lost 4 bases at V and 3 bases at J; junction bases unmatched: 7. This CDR3 spans 16 amino acids. Germline V CDR1 and CDR2: SEHNR, FQNEAQ (reference sequence). The CDR3 DNA reads TGTGCCAGCAGCTCCCGGACTAGCGGGACAATCTACGAGCAGTACTTC. It is translated as CASSSRTSGTIYEQYF.

The chain carries TRBV27 and TRBJ2-7, with D maybe TRBD2 (6 bases). V lost 9 bases, J lost 7 bases, and 25 bases lay in between. The germline CDR1 and CDR2 sequences are MNHEY and SMNVEV (reference sequence). The length of the CDR3 is 15 residues. This CDR3 is CARELQGPGRREQYF. The CDR3 DNA reads as TGTGCCAGAGAGTTGCAGGGACCTGGGAGGAGGGAGCAGTACTTC.

The CDR3 protein is CASSFQPSGANVLTF. The CDR3 bases are TGCGCCAGCAGCTTTCAGCCCTCTGGGGCCAACGTCCTGACTTTC. The chain employs TRBV5-1 and TRBJ2-6; unclear D gene. Germline V gives CDR1 SGHRS, CDR2 YFSETQ. The CDR3 loop spans 15 amino acids. The V and J ends lost 2 bases and 0 bases respectively, with 6 bases between them. The whole variable domain, remainder taken from reference TRBV5-1 and TRBJ2-6, is KAGVTQTPRYLIKTRGQQVTLSCSPISGHRSVSWYQQTPGQGLQFLFEYFSETQRNKGNFPGRFSGRQFSNSRSEMNVSTLELGDSALYLCASSFQPSGANVLTFGAGSRLTVL.

This chain joins TRBV4-1 and TRBJ1-2; TRBD1 aligns across 12 bases. Trimming at V came to 5 bases and at J to 1 base, leaving 8 bases not matched to a gene. Germline loops: CDR1 MGHRA, CDR2 YSYEKL. This CDR3 has 17 amino acids. The chain's CDR3 is CASSTPGQGASNYGYTF. The CDR3 bases are TGCGCCAGCAGCACCCCGGGACAGGGGGCCAGTAACTATGGCTACACCTTC.

The chain has TRBV7-2 and TRBJ1-2; D is undetermined. This CDR3 comprises 14 residues. Germline V gene lookup returns CDR1 SGHTA and CDR2 FQGNSA. V was shortened by 3 bases and J by 1 base, with 9 bases between the two germline ends. The CDR3 loop reads CASSFGSVNYGYTF. CDR3 nucleotides: TGTGCCAGCAGCTTTGGTTCGGTTAACTATGGCTACACCTTC. Based on the CDR3 plus reference TRBV7-2 and TRBJ1-2, the full variable domain is GAGVSQSPSNKVTEKGKDVELRCDPISGHTALYWYRQSLGQGLEFLIYFQGNSAPDKSGLPSDRFSAERTGGSVSTLTIQRTQQEDSAVYLCASSFGSVNYGYTFGSGTRLTVV.

The chain uses TRBV4-2 and TRBJ1-3, with D possibly matching TRBD1 (6 bases). This CDR3 has 17 amino acids. Germline loops: CDR1 LGHNA, CDR2 YNFKEQ. V dropped 2 bases and J dropped 0 bases, with 14 bases sitting between them. CDR3 in amino acids: CASSQHRTVFSGNTIYF. Here the CDR3 DNA reads TGTGCCAGCAGCCAACATAGGACAGTCTTCTCTGGAAACACCATATATTTT.

The chain uses TRBV10-3 and TRBJ2-1; 8 bases match TRBD2. The V segment lost 5 bases and the J segment 12 bases; nucleotides outside the gene matches: 12. Germline values: CDR1 ENHRY, CDR2 SYGVKD. This CDR3 spans 14 amino acids. In DNA, the CDR3 is TGTGCCATCAGTCCGGCTAGTTTTGGGACTAGGCAGTTCTTC. Its protein product is CAISPASFGTRQFF.

This clone was observed once. This chain uses TRBV19 with TRBJ1-2, with TRBD1 matching 7 bases. J gave up 3 bases and V 8 bases, and 6 bases lay outside the gene matches. This CDR3 comprises 13 residues. CDR1 and CDR2 from the germline V gene are LNHDA and SQIVND (reference sequence). The CDR3 bases are TGTGCCAGTGGCCGGGACAGATACTATGGCTACACCTTC. Protein: CASGRDRYYGYTF.

The CDR3 loop reads CASSVLNVNTEAFF. CDR3 sequence (DNA): TGTGCCAGCAGTGTGCTAAACGTGAACACTGAAGCTTTCTTT. J is TRBJ1-1 and V is TRBV6-5; D gene uncertain. The CDR3 contains 14 residues. Germline values: CDR1 MNHEY, CDR2 SVGAGI. V lost 5 bases, J lost 0 bases, and 10 bases lay in between.

The chain joins TRBV30 to TRBJ2-2, with D perhaps matching TRBD1 or TRBD2 (6 bases each). Germline assignment: CDR1 GTSNPN and CDR2 SVGIG (reference sequence). The CDR3 is 19 amino acids. Trimming took 4 bases from V and 4 from J, leaving 28 bases between them. CDR3 sequence reads: CAWTHKGGTTVLGTGELFF. CDR3 DNA: TGTGCCTGGACCCACAAGGGGGGAACCACAGTCCTGGGCACCGGGGAGCTGTTTTTT.

The chain uses TRBV30 and TRBJ2-7; D may match TRBD1 or TRBD2 (5 bases each). This CDR3 is 16 amino acids long. The V end was cut by 3 bases, the J end by 2 bases, with 20 bases between. CDR1 and CDR2 from the germline V gene are GTSNPN and SVGIG (reference sequence). The CDR3 DNA is TGTGCCTGGAGCTCGAGGGGTTGGCAACAAACCTACGAGCAGTACTTC. Protein sequence: CAWSSRGWQQTYEQYF.